The 32 T cell receptor beta chains given below trace back to one sample, sequenced in a study of beta chain features in type 1 diabetes. The investigators reverse transcribed all of the isolated RNA, so they sequenced expressed TCRB transcripts. Profiled with immunoSEQ multiplex PCR; TCRdb holds only in-frame clones, not every one. This table has about 320,000 clones, about 14% appearing once. Sequenced sample: central memory CD4+ T cells from blood. The origin of the receptors is a man aged 25-45 years in good health.

In DNA, the CDR3 is TGTGCCAGCAGAAACCGGGACGGCTCTGGAAACACCATATATTTT. It is translated as CASRNRDGSGNTIYF. The chain employs TRBV5-6 and TRBJ1-3; D perhaps matches TRBD1 (5 bases). This CDR3 region has 15 residues. Looked up from germline, CDR1 is SGHDT and CDR2 is YYEEEE. V was pared by 5 bases and J by 0 bases, with 12 bases between.

The chain links TRBV29-1 to TRBJ1-1; TRBD1 is a possible D gene (5 bases). This CDR3 is 13 amino acids long. The germline V and J ends were trimmed by 4 bases and 1 base, with 10 bases remaining between them. Germline V lookup: CDR1 SQVTM, CDR2 ANQGSEA. This chain's CDR3 is CSVVTARNTEAFF. The CDR3 nucleotides are TGCAGCGTTGTGACAGCCCGGAACACTGAAGCTTTCTTT.

In its sample, this clone was seen many times. The V gene is TRBV28, the J gene TRBJ2-7; 7 bases fit TRBD1. In germline, CDR1 is MDHEN, CDR2 SYDVKM. The CDR3 loop spans 17 amino acids. Germline trimming cut 3 bases from V and 0 bases from J; bases unmatched to any gene: 11. The CDR3 loop is CASSFDATRGSSYEQYF. DNA for the CDR3: TGTGCCAGCAGTTTTGATGCCACCAGGGGGAGCTCCTACGAGCAGTACTTC.

This clone was observed a few times. The chain has TRBV7-2 and TRBJ2-5; a weak D match, TRBD2 (5 bases). Trimming removed 4 bases at V and 9 bases at J, with 18 bases between. The CDR3 is 14 amino acids. Germline V gene data show CDR1 as SGHTA and CDR2 as FQGNSA. The CDR3 reads CASSSSGRANAQYF. The CDR3 DNA reads as TGTGCCAGCAGCTCGAGCGGACGGGCAAATGCCCAGTACTTC.

The chain recombines TRBV7-3 with TRBJ2-3; TRBD2 aligns across 13 bases. V dropped 4 bases and J dropped 5; count of bases not matched to a gene: 6. The germline CDR1 and CDR2 sequences are SGHTA and FQGTGA. The CDR3 is 16 residues long. The CDR3 sequence is CASSSRTSGSLDTQYF. The CDR3 DNA sequence: TGTGCCAGCAGCTCGCGGACTAGCGGGAGTTTAGATACGCAGTATTTT.

This clone has ten or more counts. The chain employs TRBV19 and TRBJ2-5; weak D call: TRBD1 (6 bases). V lost 6 bases and J lost 4, with 15 bases in between. The CDR3 sequence is 14 residues long. Germline values: CDR1 LNHDA, CDR2 SQIVND (reference sequence). In nucleotides, the CDR3 is TGTGCCAGTAGCCCCCCCAGGGGACGAGAGACCCAGTACTTC. Amino acids: CASSPPRGRETQYF. The entire variable domain, with the rest obtained from reference TRBV19 and TRBJ2-5, is as follows: DGGITQSPKYLFRKEGQNVTLSCEQNLNHDAMYWYRQDPGQGLRLIYYSQIVNDFQKGDIAEGYSVSREKKESFPLTVTSAQKNPTAFYLCASSPPRGRETQYFGPGTRLLVL.

This clone was seen only a few times. The genes are TRBV29-1 and TRBJ2-5; unclear D gene. Trimming stripped 7 bases from V and 4 bases from J, with 13 bases between. The CDR3 is 12 amino acids. Germline V gene lookup returns CDR1 SQVTM and CDR2 ANQGSEA. This chain's CDR3 is CSATITPETQYF. The CDR3 DNA follows: TGCAGCGCTACCATAACCCCAGAGACCCAGTACTTC.

This clone showed up just a few times. The rearrangement uses TRBV13 and TRBJ2-5; 8 nucleotides line up with TRBD1. Losses at the gene ends were 8 bases for V and 4 bases for J; bases not matched to a gene: 3. The CDR3 is made up of 12 amino acids. Germline assignment: CDR1 PRHDT and CDR2 FYEKMQ (reference sequence). CDR3 region: CASGQGPETQYF. CDR3 sequence (DNA): TGTGCCAGCGGACAGGGACCAGAGACCCAGTACTTC.

The rearrangement uses TRBV6-1 and TRBJ2-7, with unresolved D. Germline CDR1 MNHNS, CDR2 SASEGT. V lost 3 bases to trimming and J lost 7 bases, with 13 bases between them. The length of the CDR3 is 13 residues. CDR3 sequence reads: CASSEGWMREQYV. The CDR3 coding sequence is TGTGCCAGCAGTGAGGGCTGGATGAGGGAGCAGTACGTC.

A few counts support this clone. The rearrangement links TRBV11-3 to TRBJ2-5; 12 bases match TRBD2. Germline CDR1 and CDR2: SGHNT and YENEEA. With 7 bases clipped from V and 4 bases from J, the junction kept 4 bases outside the gene matches. The CDR3 is made up of 14 amino acids. The CDR3 loop reads CASTAGLAGETQYF. In nucleotides, the CDR3 is TGTGCCAGCACCGCGGGACTAGCGGGAGAGACCCAGTACTTC. The whole variable domain, remainder taken from reference TRBV11-3 and TRBJ2-5, is EAGVVQSPRYKIIEKKQPVAFWCNPISGHNTLYWYLQNLGQGPELLIRYENEEAVDDSQLPKDRFSAERLKGVDSTLKIQPAELGDSAVYLCASTAGLAGETQYFGPGTRLLVL.

This clone has more than one count but fewer than ten. The rearrangement uses TRBV7-2 and TRBJ1-1; 7 bases align to TRBD1. This CDR3 is built from 14 residues. Germline-derived CDR1 and CDR2 are SGHTA and FQGNSA. The V gene end was trimmed by 6 bases and the J gene end by 0 bases; junction bases not matched to a gene: 4. The CDR3 DNA reads TGTGCCAGCAGGGGGGACAGACTGAACACTGAAGCTTTCTTT. Its translation: CASRGDRLNTEAFF. The full variable domain, in which reference TRBV7-2 and TRBJ1-1 provide the parts outside the CDR3, is GAGVSQSPSNKVTEKGKDVELRCDPISGHTALYWYRQSLGQGLEFLIYFQGNSAPDKSGLPSDRFSAERTGGSVSTLTIQRTQQEDSAVYLCASRGDRLNTEAFFGQGTRLTVV.

The table lists this clone with a few counts. The chain recombines TRBV4-1 with TRBJ1-5; D not resolved. With 1 base removed from V and 1 base from J, the gap between germline ends came to 11 bases. CDR1 MGHRA and CDR2 YSYEKL come from the germline V gene. The CDR3 extends over 16 amino acids. The DNA of the CDR3 is TGCGCCAGCAGCCAAGTTACGGGATGGAGCAATCAGCCCCAGCATTTT. Translating it yields CASSQVTGWSNQPQHF.

This clone was counted a few times. The DNA of the CDR3 is TGTGCCAGCACTCCGACCGGGGCCTACAATGAGCAGTTCTTC. Translating it yields CASTPTGAYNEQFF. J is TRBJ2-1 and V is TRBV2; perhaps TRBD2 as D (5 bases). Germline CDR1 reads SNHLY; CDR2 reads FYNNEI. The CDR3 has 14 residues. V lost 7 bases and J lost 2, with 12 bases in between.

The J gene is TRBJ2-1, the V gene TRBV14; 14 nucleotides agree with TRBD2. Germline V gene sequence: CDR1 SGHDN, CDR2 FVKESK. The CDR3 totals 15 residues. Trimming at V came to 4 bases and at J to 9 bases, leaving 5 bases not matched to a gene. The DNA for the CDR3 is TGTGCCAGCAGCCCGGGACTAGCGGGGGTCGGTGAGCAGTTCTTC. This gives the protein CASSPGLAGVGEQFF.

The DNA of the CDR3 is TGCGCCAGCAGCCAAGATCTAGGCAGTCGGGAGACCCAGTACTTC. Amino acid sequence: CASSQDLGSRETQYF. The rearrangement joins TRBV4-3 to TRBJ2-5; D call uncertain. CDR3 size: 15 residues. Germline V gene sequence: CDR1 LGHNA, CDR2 YSLEER. V shed 0 bases and J shed 5 bases, with 13 bases lying between them.

The rearrangement links TRBV19 to TRBJ2-7; 8 nucleotides match TRBD1. Germline V gene sequence: CDR1 LNHDA, CDR2 SQIVND (reference sequence). This CDR3 region has 12 residues. CDR3: CAAGTGGYEQYF. CDR3 coding DNA: TGTGCAGCTGGGACAGGCGGGTACGAGCAGTACTTC.

This clone appeared a single time. The junction departs from germline at one end; a sequencing error may be responsible. V is TRBV6-1 and J is TRBJ1-1; the D gene is possibly TRBD1 (5 bases). CDR1 MNHNS and CDR2 SASEGT come from the germline V gene. This CDR3 comprises 12 residues. The CDR3 is CASQPSWQGGVF. Written as DNA, the CDR3 is TGTGCCAGTCAGCCGTCCTGGCAGGGAGGTGTATTT.

J is TRBJ2-6 and V is TRBV27, with 11 bases lining up with TRBD1. The CDR3 runs 17 residues. Germline CDR1 and CDR2: MNHEY and SMNVEV (reference sequence). The V and J ends lost 6 bases and 0 bases, in that order; junction bases with no gene match: 4. CDR3 region: CASSTGTGGSGANVLTF. CDR3 nucleotide sequence: TGTGCCAGCAGCACCGGGACAGGGGGCTCTGGGGCCAACGTCCTGACTTTC. Full variable domain (missing parts from reference TRBV27 and TRBJ2-6): EAQVTQNPRYLITVTGKKLTVTCSQNMNHEYMSWYRQDPGLGLRQIYYSMNVEVTDKGDVPEGYKVSRKEKRNFPLILESPSPNQTSLYFCASSTGTGGSGANVLTFGAGSRLTVL.

This clone has more than one count but fewer than ten. The chain links TRBV11-3 to TRBJ2-7; 8 positions agree with TRBD1. Germline CDR1 and CDR2: SGHNT and YENEEA. Trimming took 4 bases from V and 7 from J; bases not matched to a gene: 6. The CDR3 is 13 residues long. For the CDR3, the DNA is TGTGCCAGCAGCTCCCGGGACAGGAATGAGCAGTACGTC. It translates to CASSSRDRNEQYV.

The chain is built from TRBV9 and TRBJ2-5; 7 bases match TRBD2. Germline CDR1 SGDLS, CDR2 YYNGEE. With 0 bases clipped from V and 4 bases from J, the junction kept 12 bases outside the gene matches. The CDR3 is 17 residues long. The CDR3 loop is CASSVGLLADPLETQYF. The CDR3 nucleotides are TGTGCCAGCAGCGTAGGGCTCCTAGCGGACCCTCTAGAGACCCAGTACTTC.

The chain couples TRBV10-3 to TRBJ2-7; 10 bases line up with TRBD2. The germline V gene encodes CDR1 ENHRY and CDR2 SYGVKD. J gave up 0 bases and V 3 bases, and 5 bases lay outside the gene matches. The CDR3 is made up of 16 amino acids. Written as DNA, the CDR3 is TGTGCCATCAGTGACCACCTAGCGGGGGACTCCTACGAGCAGTACTTC. Its protein product is CAISDHLAGDSYEQYF.

The chain uses TRBV5-4 and TRBJ2-1, with 10 bases that match TRBD1. V dropped 4 bases and J dropped 5; count of bases not matched to a gene: 9. This CDR3 has 16 amino acids. Per germline, CDR1 SGHNT and CDR2 YYREEE (reference sequence). The CDR3 DNA follows: TGTGCCAGCAGCCCTCCGGGGACAGGGGTCCACAATGAGCAGTTCTTC. Protein: CASSPPGTGVHNEQFF.

V usage is TRBV18 and J usage is TRBJ2-6, with D unclear. Germline V gene data show CDR1 as KGHSH and CDR2 as LQKENI. The CDR3 is 17 amino acids. The V end was cut by 5 bases, the J end by 0 bases, with 14 bases between. CDR3 sequence (DNA): TGTGCCAGCTCATTCGAGACCGAGAGCTCTGGGGCCAACGTCCTGACTTTC. Translating gives CASSFETESSGANVLTF.

This clone was seen only a few times. This chain connects TRBV19 to TRBJ2-3, with TRBD2 identical over 11 bases. Per the germline V gene, CDR1 is LNHDA and CDR2 is SQIVND (reference sequence). The junction had 7 bases not matched to a gene; V was cut back by 2 bases and J by 6 bases. CDR3 size: 16 residues. CDR3 bases: TGTGCCAGTAGTATACTAGCGGGGGGCTCTATGGATACGCAGTATTTT. Translation gives CASSILAGGSMDTQYF.

About this clone itself: A clone one base away is much larger, so this may be a read error. This chain links TRBV10-3 with TRBJ2-5; D is ambiguous. CDR1 ENHRY and CDR2 SYGVKD come from the germline V gene. The CDR3 spans 11 residues. Trimming took 10 bases from V and 0 from J, leaving 6 bases between them. CDR3 protein: CASSYQETQYF. In nucleotides, the CDR3 is TGTGCCAGCAGCTACCAAGAGACCCAGTACTTC.

This clone was seen a few times. This sequence joins TRBV11-1 and TRBJ2-3; TRBD1 is a possible D gene (5 bases). This CDR3 is 14 amino acids long. V lost 5 bases and J 2 bases, leaving 11 bases between the germline ends. Germline CDR1 is SGHAT and CDR2 is FQDESV (reference sequence). The DNA for the CDR3 is TGTGCCAGCAGCCGACAGACATTCACAGATACGCAGTATTTT. This encodes CASSRQTFTDTQYF.

This clone was counted only a few times. The V call is TRBV10-1, the J call TRBJ1-1; the D is unclear. Trimming cost V 0 bases and J 11 bases, with 10 bases left between them. The CDR3 spans 12 residues. CDR1 is WNHNN, CDR2 SYGVQD, per germline (reference sequence). The DNA for the CDR3 is TGCGCCAGCAGTGAGTCGTGGGGTACGGCTTTCTTT. Amino acids: CASSESWGTAFF.

The genes are TRBV5-4 and TRBJ2-3; TRBD2 agrees at 9 bases. The germline V gene has CDR1 SGHNT and CDR2 YYREEE (reference sequence). Unmatched junction bases numbered 7, after V lost 4 bases and J lost 4 bases. The CDR3 is made up of 15 amino acids. CDR3 in amino acids: CASSPLAGAADTQYF. In nucleotides, the CDR3 is TGTGCCAGCAGCCCCTTAGCGGGAGCCGCAGATACGCAGTATTTT.

This clone has a handful of counts. The CDR3 DNA reads TGCGCCAGCAGCCAGGGGTTTGGCTACACCTTC. Translating gives CASSQGFGYTF. The rearrangement uses TRBV4-3 and TRBJ1-2; D unresolved. Germline V gives CDR1 LGHNA, CDR2 YSLEER. This CDR3 has 11 amino acids. The V and J ends lost 3 bases and 7 bases respectively, with 6 bases between them.

The J gene is TRBJ2-3, the V gene TRBV7-2; D ambiguous. V was shortened by 4 bases and J by 1 base, with 9 bases between the two germline ends. From germline, CDR1 is SGHTA and CDR2 FQGNSA. The CDR3 contains 14 residues. The CDR3 sequence is CASSSKRGTDTQYF. Here the CDR3 DNA reads TGTGCCAGCAGCTCTAAACGAGGCACAGATACGCAGTATTTT.

The CDR3 DNA reads as TGTGCCAGCAGTTTAGGGGGGGCTGGTCAGCCCCAGCATTTT. This translates into CASSLGGAGQPQHF. The chain combines TRBV27 with TRBJ1-5, with a tentative D call TRBD1 (6 bases). CDR3 length equals 14 residues. Per the germline V gene, CDR1 is MNHEY and CDR2 is SMNVEV (reference sequence). Trimming shortened V by 2 bases and J by 6 bases, and 11 bases separated the two germline ends.

This chain connects TRBV11-3 to TRBJ1-1, with D perhaps TRBD1 (5 bases). The germline gives CDR1 SGHNT, CDR2 YENEEA. Trimming took 2 bases from V and 1 from J, leaving 8 bases between them. The CDR3 covers 14 residues. DNA for the CDR3: TGTGCCAGCAGCTTATGGGGGGGGAACACTGAAGCTTTCTTT. This codes for CASSLWGGNTEAFF.